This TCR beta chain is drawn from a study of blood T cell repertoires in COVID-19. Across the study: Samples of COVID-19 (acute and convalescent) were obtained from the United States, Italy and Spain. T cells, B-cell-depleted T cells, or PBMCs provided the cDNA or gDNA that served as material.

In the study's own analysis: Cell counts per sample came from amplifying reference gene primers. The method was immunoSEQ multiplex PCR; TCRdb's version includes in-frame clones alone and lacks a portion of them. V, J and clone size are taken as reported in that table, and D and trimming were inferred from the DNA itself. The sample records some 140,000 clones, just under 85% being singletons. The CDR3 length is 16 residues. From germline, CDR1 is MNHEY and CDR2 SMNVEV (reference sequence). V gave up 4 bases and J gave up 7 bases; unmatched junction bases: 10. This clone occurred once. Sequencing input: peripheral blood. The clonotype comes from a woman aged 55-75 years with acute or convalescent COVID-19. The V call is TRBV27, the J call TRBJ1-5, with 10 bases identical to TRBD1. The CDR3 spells CASSSDRGLPIQPQHF. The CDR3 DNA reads TGTGCCAGCAGTTCAGACAGGGGGCTGCCTATACAGCCCCAGCATTTT.